This TCR beta chain emerged from a study of PD-1 blockade in classical Hodgkin lymphoma. General study results and limits: Why the repertoires differ is still unclear, perhaps disease activity or prior therapy.

Each patient experienced a relapse that followed autologous stem cell transplantation, and brentuximab vedotin exposure varied. Repertoires were generated with immunoSEQ multiplex PCR, while TCRdb's copy carries only in-frame clones and drops some. The sample has some 43,000 clones, roughly 86% seen once. A word on this clone: No antigen is known for it.

The sample in question was peripheral blood mononuclear cells (PBMCs), obtained before the second cycle of nivolumab. The receptor's source is a human donor with classical Hodgkin lymphoma.

The CDR3 coding sequence is TGCAGCGTTGGGGTCCCCGGGACAGGGGGGCAGTTCTTC. Encoded protein: CSVGVPGTGGQFF. J is TRBJ2-1 and V is TRBV29-1; TRBD1 matches at 11 bases. CDR3 length: 13 residues. Germline V gene sequence: CDR1 SQVTM, CDR2 ANQGSEA. Trimming took 4 bases from V and 12 from J; bases not matched to a gene: 8.